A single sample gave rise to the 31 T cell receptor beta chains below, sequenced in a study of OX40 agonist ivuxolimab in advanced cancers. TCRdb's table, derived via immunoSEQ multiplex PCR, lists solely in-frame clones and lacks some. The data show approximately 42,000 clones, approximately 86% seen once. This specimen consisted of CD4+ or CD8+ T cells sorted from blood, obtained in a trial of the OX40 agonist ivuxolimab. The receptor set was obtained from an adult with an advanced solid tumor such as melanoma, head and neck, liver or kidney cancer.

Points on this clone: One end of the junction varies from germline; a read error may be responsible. As DNA, the CDR3 is TGTGCCAGCAGTTTAGAGAGGCCGGGCGAAGCCGCTCTAGGCAATCAGCCCCAGCATTTT. It is translated as CASSLERPGEAALGNQPQHF. The chain employs TRBV7-8 and TRBJ1-5, with D unclear. Looked up from germline, CDR1 is SGHVS and CDR2 is FQNEAQ. This CDR3 has 20 residues.

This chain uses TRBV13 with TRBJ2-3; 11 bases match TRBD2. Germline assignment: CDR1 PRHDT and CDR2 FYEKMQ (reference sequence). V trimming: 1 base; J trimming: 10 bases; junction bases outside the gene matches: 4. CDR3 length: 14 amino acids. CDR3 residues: CASSLVAGGAPQYF. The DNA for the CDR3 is TGTGCCAGCAGCTTAGTAGCGGGGGGGGCCCCGCAGTATTTT. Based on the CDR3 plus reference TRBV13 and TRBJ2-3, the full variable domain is AAGVIQSPRHLIKEKRETATLKCYPIPRHDTVYWYQQGPGQDPQFLISFYEKMQSDKGSIPDRFSAQQFSDYHSELNMSSLELGDSALYFCASSLVAGGAPQYFGPGTRLTVL.

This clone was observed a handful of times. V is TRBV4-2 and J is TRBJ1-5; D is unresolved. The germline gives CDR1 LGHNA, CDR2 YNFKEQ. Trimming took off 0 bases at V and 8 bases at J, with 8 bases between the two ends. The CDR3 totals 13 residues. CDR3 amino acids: CASSQDRNKPQHF. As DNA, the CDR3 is TGTGCCAGCAGCCAAGATCGAAACAAGCCCCAGCATTTT.

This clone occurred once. The CDR3 region has the DNA TGTGCCGTGCGCACCGGGGGGCACTACAATGAGCAGTTCTTC. This translates into CAVRTGGHYNEQFF. This rearrangement joins TRBV10-3 to TRBJ2-1, with a tentative D call TRBD2 (7 bases). V lost 11 bases and J lost 3, with 17 bases in between. The CDR3 totals 14 residues. Germline V gives CDR1 ENHRY, CDR2 SYGVKD.

The CDR3 nucleotides read TGTGCCAGCAGTTGGATGAGGGGGTCCAATCAGCCCCAGCATTTT. This translates into CASSWMRGSNQPQHF. The chain uses TRBV28 and TRBJ1-5, with D perhaps TRBD1 (6 bases). Germline lookup yields CDR1 MDHEN and CDR2 SYDVKM. This CDR3 region has 15 residues. Trimming pared 4 bases from V and 3 bases from J, leaving 13 bases between.

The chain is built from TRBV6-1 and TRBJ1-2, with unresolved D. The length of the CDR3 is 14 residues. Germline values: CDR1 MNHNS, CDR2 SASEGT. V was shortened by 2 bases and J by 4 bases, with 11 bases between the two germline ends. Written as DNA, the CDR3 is TGTGCCAGCAGTGAACCCGGTTATCTCTATGGCTACACCTTC. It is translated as CASSEPGYLYGYTF.

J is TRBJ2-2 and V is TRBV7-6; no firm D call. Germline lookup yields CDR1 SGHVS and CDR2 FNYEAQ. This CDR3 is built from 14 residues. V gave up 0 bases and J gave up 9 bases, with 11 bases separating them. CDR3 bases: TGTGCCAGCAGCTTAGCGCTTGGCCCCCGGGAGCTGTTTTTT. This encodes CASSLALGPRELFF.

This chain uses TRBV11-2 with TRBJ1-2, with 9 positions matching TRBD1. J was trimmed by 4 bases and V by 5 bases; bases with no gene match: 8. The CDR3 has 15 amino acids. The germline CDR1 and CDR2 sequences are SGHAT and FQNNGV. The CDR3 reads CASSTWTGDLYGYTF. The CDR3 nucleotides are TGTGCCAGCAGCACCTGGACAGGGGACCTCTATGGCTACACCTTC.

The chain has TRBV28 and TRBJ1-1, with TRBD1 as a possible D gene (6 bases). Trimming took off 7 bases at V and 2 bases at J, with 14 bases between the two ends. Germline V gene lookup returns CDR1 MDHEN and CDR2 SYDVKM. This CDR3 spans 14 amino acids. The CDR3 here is CASIHRGANTEAFF. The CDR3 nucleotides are TGTGCCAGCATTCACCGGGGGGCCAACACTGAAGCTTTCTTT.

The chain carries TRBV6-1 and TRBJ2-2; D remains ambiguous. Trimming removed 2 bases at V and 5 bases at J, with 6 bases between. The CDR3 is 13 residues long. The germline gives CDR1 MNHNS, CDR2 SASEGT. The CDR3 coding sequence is TGTGCCAGCAGTGAATTAGGTACCGGGGAGCTGTTTTTT. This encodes CASSELGTGELFF.

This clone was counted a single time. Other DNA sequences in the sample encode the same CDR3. CDR3 protein: CASSLWGGEGDYEQYF. The CDR3 DNA sequence: TGTGCCAGCAGTTTATGGGGTGGGGAGGGTGACTACGAGCAGTACTTC. The genes are TRBV28 and TRBJ2-7; 7 bases map to TRBD2. The CDR3 covers 16 residues. Germline V lookup: CDR1 MDHEN, CDR2 SYDVKM. J lost 3 bases, V lost 0 bases, and 8 bases had no gene match.

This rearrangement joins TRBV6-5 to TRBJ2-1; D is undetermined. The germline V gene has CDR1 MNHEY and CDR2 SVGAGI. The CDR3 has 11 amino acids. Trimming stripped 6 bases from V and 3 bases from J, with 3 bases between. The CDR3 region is CASRFYNEQFF. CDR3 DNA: TGTGCCAGCAGATTCTACAATGAGCAGTTCTTC.

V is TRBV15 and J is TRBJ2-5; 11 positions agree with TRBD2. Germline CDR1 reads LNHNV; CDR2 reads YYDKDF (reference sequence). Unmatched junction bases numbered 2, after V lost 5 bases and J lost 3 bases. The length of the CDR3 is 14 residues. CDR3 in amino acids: CATSRGLAEETQYF. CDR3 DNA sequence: TGTGCCACCAGCCGGGGACTAGCGGAAGAGACCCAGTACTTC.

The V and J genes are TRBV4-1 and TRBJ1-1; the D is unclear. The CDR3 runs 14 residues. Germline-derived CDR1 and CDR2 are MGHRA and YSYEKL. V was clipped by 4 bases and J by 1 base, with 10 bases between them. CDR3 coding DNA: TGCGCCAGCAGCCTAATCAGCCCGAACACTGAAGCTTTCTTT. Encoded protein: CASSLISPNTEAFF.

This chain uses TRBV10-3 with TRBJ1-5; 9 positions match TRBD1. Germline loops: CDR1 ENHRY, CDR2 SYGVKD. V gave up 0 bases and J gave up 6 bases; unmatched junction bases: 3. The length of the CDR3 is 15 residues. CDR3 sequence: CAISESGQGFQPQHF. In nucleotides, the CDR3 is TGTGCCATCAGTGAGTCCGGACAGGGGTTTCAGCCCCAGCATTTT.

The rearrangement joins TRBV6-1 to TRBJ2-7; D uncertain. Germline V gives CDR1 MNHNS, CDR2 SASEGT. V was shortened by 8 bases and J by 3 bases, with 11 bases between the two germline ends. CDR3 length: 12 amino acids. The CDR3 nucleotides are TGTGCCAGCGGGCCCGCAGGCTACGAGCAGTACGTC. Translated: CASGPAGYEQYV.

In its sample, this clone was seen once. CDR3: CASSVLPRDSSSTDTQYF. For the CDR3, the DNA is TGTGCCAGCAGCGTACTACCTCGGGACAGCTCGAGCACAGATACGCAGTATTTT. This sequence joins TRBV5-4 and TRBJ2-3; TRBD1 aligns across 7 bases. V shed 4 bases, J shed 0 bases, and the junction held 14 bases outside the gene matches. CDR1 and CDR2 (germline): SGHNT, YYREEE (reference sequence). The CDR3 covers 18 residues.

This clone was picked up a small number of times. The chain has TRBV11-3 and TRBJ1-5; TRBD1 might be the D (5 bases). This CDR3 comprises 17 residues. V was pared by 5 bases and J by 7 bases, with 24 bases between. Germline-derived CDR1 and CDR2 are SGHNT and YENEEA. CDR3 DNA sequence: TGTGCCAGCAGCGAAGACGAGGGGTATCGGGTTTCGCAGCCCCAGCATTTT. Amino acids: CASSEDEGYRVSQPQHF. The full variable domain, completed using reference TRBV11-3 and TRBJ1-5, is EAGVVQSPRYKIIEKKQPVAFWCNPISGHNTLYWYLQNLGQGPELLIRYENEEAVDDSQLPKDRFSAERLKGVDSTLKIQPAELGDSAVYLCASSEDEGYRVSQPQHFGDGTRLSIL.

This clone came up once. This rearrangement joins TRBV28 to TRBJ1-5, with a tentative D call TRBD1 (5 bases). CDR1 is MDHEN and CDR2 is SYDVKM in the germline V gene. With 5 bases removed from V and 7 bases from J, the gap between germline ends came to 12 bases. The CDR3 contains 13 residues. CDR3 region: CASSQREGQPQHF. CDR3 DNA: TGTGCCAGCAGTCAAAGAGAGGGGCAGCCCCAGCATTTT.

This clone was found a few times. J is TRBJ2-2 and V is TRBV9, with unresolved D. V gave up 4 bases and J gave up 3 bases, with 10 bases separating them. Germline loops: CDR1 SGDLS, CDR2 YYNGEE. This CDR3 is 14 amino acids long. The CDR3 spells CASSFRVYTGELFF. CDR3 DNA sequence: TGTGCCAGCAGCTTCCGGGTCTACACCGGGGAGCTGTTTTTT.

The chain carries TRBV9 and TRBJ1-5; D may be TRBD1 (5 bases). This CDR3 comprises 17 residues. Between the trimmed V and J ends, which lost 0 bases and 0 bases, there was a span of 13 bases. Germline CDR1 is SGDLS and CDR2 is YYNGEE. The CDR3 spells CASSVGPGGASNQPQHF. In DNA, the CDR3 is TGTGCCAGCAGCGTAGGACCGGGCGGGGCTAGCAATCAGCCCCAGCATTTT.

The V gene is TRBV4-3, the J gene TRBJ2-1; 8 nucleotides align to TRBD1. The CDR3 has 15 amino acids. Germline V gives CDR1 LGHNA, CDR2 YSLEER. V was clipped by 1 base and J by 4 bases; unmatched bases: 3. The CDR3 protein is CASSQGQGAYNEQFF. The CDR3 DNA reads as TGCGCCAGCAGCCAAGGTCAGGGGGCTTACAATGAGCAGTTCTTC.

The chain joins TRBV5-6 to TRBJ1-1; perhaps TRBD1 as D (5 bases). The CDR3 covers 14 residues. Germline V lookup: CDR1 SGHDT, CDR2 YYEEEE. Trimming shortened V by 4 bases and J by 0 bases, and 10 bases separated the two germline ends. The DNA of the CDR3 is TGTGCCAGCAGCCCGGGACTTTTGAACACTGAAGCTTTCTTT. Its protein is CASSPGLLNTEAFF.

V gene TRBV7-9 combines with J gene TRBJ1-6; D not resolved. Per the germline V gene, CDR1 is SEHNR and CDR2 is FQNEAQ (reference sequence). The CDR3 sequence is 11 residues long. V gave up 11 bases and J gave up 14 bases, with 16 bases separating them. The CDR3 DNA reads TGTGCCGCCTACGGTGAAGGATCCCTCCACTTT. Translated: CAAYGEGSLHF.

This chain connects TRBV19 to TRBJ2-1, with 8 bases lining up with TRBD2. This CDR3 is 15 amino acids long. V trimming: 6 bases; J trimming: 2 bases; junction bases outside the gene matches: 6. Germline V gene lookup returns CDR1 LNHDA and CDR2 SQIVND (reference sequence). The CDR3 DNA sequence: TGTGCCAGTAGCAAGGGACTAGGGGCCTACAATGAGCAGTTCTTC. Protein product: CASSKGLGAYNEQFF.

The CDR3 region has the DNA TGTGCCAGCAGCCAGACCCGTCTCCTATCCCATGTGGGCCAAGAGACCCAGTACTTC. Translated: CASSQTRLLSHVGQETQYF. This chain connects TRBV14 to TRBJ2-5, with D hard to call. V shed 3 bases and J shed 1 base, with 24 bases lying between them. The CDR3 spans 19 residues. CDR1 SGHDN and CDR2 FVKESK come from the germline V gene. The variable domain in full, completed from reference TRBV14 and TRBJ2-5, reads EAGVTQFPSHSVIEKGQTVTLRCDPISGHDNLYWYRRVMGKEIKFLLHFVKESKQDESGMPNNRFLAERTGGTYSTLKVQPAELEDSGVYFCASSQTRLLSHVGQETQYFGPGTRLLVL.

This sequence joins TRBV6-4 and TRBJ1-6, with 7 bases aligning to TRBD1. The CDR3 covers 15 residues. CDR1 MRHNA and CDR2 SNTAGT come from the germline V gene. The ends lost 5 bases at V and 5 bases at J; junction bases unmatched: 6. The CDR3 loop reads CASSTADRNNSPLHF. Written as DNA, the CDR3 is TGTGCCAGCAGTACCGCGGACAGGAATAATTCACCCCTCCACTTT.

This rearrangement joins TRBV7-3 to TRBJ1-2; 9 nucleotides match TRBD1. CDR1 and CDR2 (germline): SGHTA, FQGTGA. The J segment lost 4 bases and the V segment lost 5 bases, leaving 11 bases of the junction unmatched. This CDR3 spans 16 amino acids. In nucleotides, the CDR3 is TGTGCCAGCAGCCCTACAGGGGGCGCTTCTCCCTATGGCTACACCTTC. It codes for CASSPTGGASPYGYTF. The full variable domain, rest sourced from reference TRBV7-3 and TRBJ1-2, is GAGVSQTPSNKVTEKGKYVELRCDPISGHTALYWYRQSLGQGPEFLIYFQGTGAADDSGLPNDRFFAVRPEGSVSTLKIQRTERGDSAVYLCASSPTGGASPYGYTFGSGTRLTVV.

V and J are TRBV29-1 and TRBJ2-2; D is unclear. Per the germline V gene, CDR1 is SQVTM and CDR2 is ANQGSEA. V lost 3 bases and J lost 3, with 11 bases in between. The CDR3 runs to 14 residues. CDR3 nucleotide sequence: TGCAGCGTTGAGTCCAGAGCCCACACCGGGGAGCTGTTTTTT. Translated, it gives CSVESRAHTGELFF.

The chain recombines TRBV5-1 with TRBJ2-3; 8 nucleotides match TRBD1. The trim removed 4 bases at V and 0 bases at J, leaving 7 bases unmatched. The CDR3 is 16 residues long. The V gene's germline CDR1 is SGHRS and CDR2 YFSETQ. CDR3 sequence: CASSVTGVQSTDTQYF. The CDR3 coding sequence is TGCGCCAGCAGCGTGACAGGGGTTCAAAGCACAGATACGCAGTATTTT.

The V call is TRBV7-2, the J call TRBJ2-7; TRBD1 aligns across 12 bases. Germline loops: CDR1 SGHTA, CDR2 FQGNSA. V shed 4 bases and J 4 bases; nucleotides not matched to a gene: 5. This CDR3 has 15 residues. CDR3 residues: CASSWGQGAPYEQYF. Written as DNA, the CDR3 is TGTGCCAGCAGCTGGGGACAGGGGGCTCCGTACGAGCAGTACTTC. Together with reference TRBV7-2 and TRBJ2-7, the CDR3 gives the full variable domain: GAGVSQSPSNKVTEKGKDVELRCDPISGHTALYWYRQSLGQGLEFLIYFQGNSAPDKSGLPSDRFSAERTGGSVSTLTIQRTQQEDSAVYLCASSWGQGAPYEQYFGPGTRLTVT.